This T cell receptor beta chain was observed in a study of regulatory T cells in long-lasting Graves disease. Findings and caveats of the study: Graves' patients with persistent disease showed TCR diversity lower than patients newly diagnosed. Newly diagnosed patients shared 750 to 1,000 public clonotypes; persistent patients shared some 2,700.

Time point indicated: newly diagnosed GD, antithyroid drugs for less than 3 months. Following extraction of RNA from PBMCs, that RNA was used to make the TCR library. Graves' disease diagnosis was established per American Thyroid Association guidelines. This CDR3 is built from 15 residues. The V end was cut by 1 base, the J end by 6 bases, with 13 bases between. Germline CDR1 is SNHLY and CDR2 is FYNNEI. With iRepertoire HTBI primers and Arm-PCR of CDR3 regions, TCR beta libraries were built. TCRdb re-analysed the multiplex PCR reads in MiXCR, keeping a single row per CDR3 protein. The repertoire holds under 300,000 distinct CDR3 sequences, with about 19% as singletons. Points on this clonotype: Its target is unknown.

Here the sequenced sample was peripheral blood mononuclear cells (PBMCs), taken at new diagnosis, from a patient treated with antithyroid drugs. The J gene is TRBJ1-5, the V gene TRBV2; TRBD1 is a possible D gene (5 bases). This receptor was identified in a female donor with Graves disease. This CDR3 is CASSEGGFFSQPQHF. For the CDR3, the DNA is TGTGCCAGCAGTGAAGGGGGGTTTTTTAGTCAGCCCCAGCATTTT.